The following is a T cell receptor beta chain sequence with its context. This CDR3 is 15 amino acids long. The germline V gene has CDR1 SGHAT and CDR2 FQNNGV. The V end lost 0 bases, the J end lost 7 bases, and 13 bases lay between the germline ends. The source of the sample is a study of blood T cell repertoires in COVID-19. On the study more broadly: The United States, Italy and Spain provided the acute and convalescent COVID-19 samples. Nucleic acid was either cDNA or gDNA, and it came from T cells, B-cell-depleted T cells, or PBMCs.

Cohorts were determined from participant-reported clinical history. Recovered status in Cohort 3 required two negative PCRs, clearance, or symptom resolution. Clones were read by immunoSEQ multiplex PCR, and TCRdb kept only the in-frame ones, dropping some. This sample has 320,000 or so clones, with roughly 87% found just once. The sequence derives from a woman aged 25 to 45 who had recovered from COVID-19. V and J are TRBV11-2 and TRBJ1-5, with D possibly being TRBD1 (6 bases). The source material was PBMCs or T cells enriched from blood (not recorded which). The CDR3 DNA reads as TGTGCCAGCAGCTTAGACACAGGGTGGGGCCAGCCCCAGCATTTT. Its protein is CASSLDTGWGQPQHF.